Listed below are T cell receptor beta chains from one sample, sequenced in a study of T cells in Graves' hyperthyroidism and ophthalmopathy. TCRdb used MiXCR to reprocess the multiplex PCR reads, holding one entry per CDR3 protein. Here the sample spans 800,000 or so distinct CDR3 sequences, about 38% being singletons. The sequenced sample consisted of blood. The source of these receptors is a man between 18 and 35 years old with Graves' hyperthyroidism. The CDR3 runs from the conserved cysteine through the conserved F or W. The order of the fields is D gene, V gene, CDR3 length, clone size, J gene, CDR3 protein, CDR3 DNA. The D gene is left open where the match is weak. Some rows mark clone size as missing; the rest say once, few, many or name a class of expanded clone.

D gene: -; V gene: TRBV9; CDR3 length: 14; clone size: -; J gene: TRBJ1-1; CDR3 protein: CASSLAAGKTEAFF; CDR3 DNA: TGTGCCAGCAGCTTAGCAGCGGGGAAGACTGAAGCTTTCTTT
D gene: TRBD1; V gene: TRBV19; CDR3 length: 17; clone size: few; J gene: TRBJ1-3; CDR3 protein: CASSGTGLPSSGNTIYF; CDR3 DNA: TGTGCCAGCAGCGGGACAGGCCTACCGAGCTCTGGAAACACCATATATTTT
D gene: -; V gene: TRBV7-2; CDR3 length: 15; clone size: few; J gene: TRBJ1-1; CDR3 protein: CASSLGGGGHAEAFF; CDR3 DNA: TGTGCCAGCAGCTTGGGGGGTGGGGGGCACGCTGAAGCTTTCTTT
D gene: TRBD2; V gene: TRBV10-3; CDR3 length: 13; clone size: -; J gene: TRBJ2-7; CDR3 protein: CAIGTSSSYEQYF; CDR3 DNA: TGTGCCATCGGGACTAGCAGTTCCTACGAGCAGTACTTC
D gene: -; V gene: TRBV7-2; CDR3 length: 14; clone size: -; J gene: TRBJ1-2; CDR3 protein: CASSLPEIRYGYTF; CDR3 DNA: TGTGCCAGCAGCTTACCAGAAATACGGTATGGCTACACCTTC
D gene: -; V gene: TRBV15; CDR3 length: 12; clone size: many; J gene: TRBJ1-1; CDR3 protein: CATSGLQGTAFF; CDR3 DNA: TGTGCCACCAGCGGACTACAGGGTACGGCTTTCTTT
D gene: -; V gene: TRBV10-3; CDR3 length: 15; clone size: many; J gene: TRBJ2-5; CDR3 protein: CAISESRSGQETQYF; CDR3 DNA: TGTGCCATCAGTGAGTCGAGAAGCGGACAAGAGACCCAGTACTTC
D gene: -; V gene: TRBV19; CDR3 length: 13; clone size: many; J gene: TRBJ1-1; CDR3 protein: CASSIVSDTEAFF; CDR3 DNA: TGTGCCAGTAGTATTGTTAGCGACACTGAAGCTTTCTTT
D gene: -; V gene: TRBV20-1; CDR3 length: 13; clone size: many; J gene: TRBJ2-7; CDR3 protein: CSARDPPGLEQYF; CDR3 DNA: TGCAGTGCTAGAGACCCACCGGGCCTCGAGCAGTACTTC
D gene: -; V gene: TRBV4-1; CDR3 length: 16; clone size: few; J gene: TRBJ1-1; CDR3 protein: CASSQGGRQRNTEAFF; CDR3 DNA: TGCGCCAGCAGCCAAGGTGGGCGTCAGAGGAACACTGAAGCTTTCTTT
D gene: TRBD2; V gene: TRBV10-2; CDR3 length: 14; clone size: many; J gene: TRBJ2-7; CDR3 protein: CASRVAGELNEQYF; CDR3 DNA: TGCGCCAGCAGAGTAGCGGGAGAACTCAACGAGCAGTACTTC
D gene: -; V gene: TRBV5-1; CDR3 length: 15; clone size: few; J gene: TRBJ2-7; CDR3 protein: CASSLGDSPWNEQYF; CDR3 DNA: TGCGCCAGCAGCTTGGGCGACAGTCCTTGGAACGAGCAGTACTTC
D gene: -; V gene: TRBV5-8; CDR3 length: 14; clone size: few; J gene: TRBJ2-7; CDR3 protein: CASSLAQGIGEQYF; CDR3 DNA: TGTGCCAGCAGCTTGGCTCAGGGTATCGGCGAGCAGTACTTC
D gene: TRBD1; V gene: TRBV12-3/TRBV12-4; CDR3 length: 16; clone size: few; J gene: TRBJ1-1; CDR3 protein: CASSDLPGGVNTEAFF; CDR3 DNA: TGTGCCAGCAGCGACCTTCCAGGGGGCGTGAACACTGAAGCTTTCTTT
D gene: -; V gene: TRBV10-3; CDR3 length: 14; clone size: -; J gene: TRBJ2-3; CDR3 protein: CAISDPSSTDTQYF; CDR3 DNA: TGTGCCATCAGTGATCCCTCTAGCACAGATACGCAGTATTTT
D gene: -; V gene: TRBV10-3; CDR3 length: 13; clone size: many; J gene: TRBJ1-2; CDR3 protein: CAISEDWDYGYTF; CDR3 DNA: TGTGCCATCAGTGAGGACTGGGACTATGGCTACACCTTC
D gene: -; V gene: TRBV7-6; CDR3 length: 12; clone size: many; J gene: TRBJ2-2; CDR3 protein: CASSLSIGELFF; CDR3 DNA: TGTGCCAGCAGCTTATCCATCGGGGAGCTGTTTTTT
D gene: -; V gene: TRBV2; CDR3 length: 14; clone size: -; J gene: TRBJ2-5; CDR3 protein: CASSRTDEAETQYF; CDR3 DNA: TGTGCCAGCAGTCGGACAGACGAGGCAGAGACCCAGTACTTC